The T cell receptor beta chain under discussion was sequenced for a study of shared clonotypes between healthy human individuals. This CDR3 has 15 amino acids. Germline CDR1 and CDR2: SGHAT and FQNNGV. The germline V and J ends were trimmed by 5 bases and 4 bases, with 17 bases remaining between them. Measured with immunoSEQ multiplex PCR; TCRdb has only the in-frame clones, and not every one. The sample lists around 1.4 million clones, 98% occurring once. Of note for this clone: The antigen is not known.

Study findings and constraints: A handful of donors had approximately 4.6% of their naive CD4 clonotypes in common.

Everyone who donated was a Caucasian adult who lived in Nashville, Tennessee. The chain combines TRBV11-2 with TRBJ1-1; TRBD1 is a possible D gene (5 bases). Sequenced: naive CD4+ T cells sorted from blood. Indicated subset: CD45RA+ positively selected. The receptor comes from a young man in good health. In nucleotides, the CDR3 is TGTGCCAGCAGCCCAGCTCGGTGGGGCCTCACTGAAGCTTTCTTT. Protein sequence: CASSPARWGLTEAFF.